The present entry profiles one T cell receptor (beta chain) with its context. The CDR3 is 14 residues long. From germline, CDR1 is MGHDK and CDR2 SYGVNS. The V gene lost 1 base and the J gene lost 4 bases, with 10 bases spanning the gap. The sample originates from a study of shared clonotypes between healthy human individuals. The assay was immunoSEQ multiplex PCR, and TCRdb's table has in-frame clones only and misses some. Of about 110,000 clones in the sample, approximately 65% are singletons; the top ten hold over 20%. The sample comprised memory CD8+ T cells sorted from blood. Regarding subset: CD45RO+ cells pooled with CCR7-negative TemRA cells. V is TRBV25-1 and J is TRBJ2-5; D call uncertain. The clonotype comes from a woman aged 25 to 39 in good health. The CDR3 sequence: CASSESDPRETQYF. CDR3 sequence (DNA): TGTGCCAGCAGTGAATCGGATCCTCGAGAGACCCAGTACTTC.